This T cell receptor (beta chain) comes out of a study of CD8+ T cells in alopecia areata. Study results and limitations: Scalp lesions, especially in alopecia totalis/universalis, had higher clonality than normal scalp.

Once RNA had been extracted, it was reverse transcribed into cDNA to act as the sequencing template. Profiled with immunoSEQ multiplex PCR; TCRdb holds only in-frame clones, not every one. The sample has 95,000 to 100,000 clones, 60% seen once. The sample holds one count of this clone. Its antigen is not known. V lost 5 bases and J lost 3, with 16 bases in between. Germline V gene lookup returns CDR1 MNHEY and CDR2 SMNVEV (reference sequence). CDR3 length: 15 amino acids. Specified treatment: oral pan-JAK inhibitor, 5-10 mg twice daily. The V and J genes are TRBV27 and TRBJ1-1; a possible D gene is TRBD1 (5 bases). Sequenced here: CD8+ T cells sorted from blood, sampled at approximately week 60, from a patient treated with tofacitinib. The source is a human donor with alopecia areata. This CDR3 reads CASSPEPAGDTEAFF. Written as DNA, the CDR3 is TGTGCCAGCAGTCCAGAACCCGCGGGGGACACTGAAGCTTTCTTT.